Below, one T cell receptor (beta chain) is given with its context. This CDR3 is 16 amino acids long. J was trimmed by 7 bases and V by 5 bases; bases with no gene match: 8. Looked up from germline, CDR1 is SGDLS and CDR2 is YYNGEE. This entry is derived from a study of stem cell transplantation in POMP-related autoinflammatory disease. Assay used: immunoSEQ multiplex PCR; TCRdb lists only in-frame clones, some missing. The sample yields tens of thousands of clones, approximately 91% seen once. This sample comprised CD4+ T cells from PBMCs, obtained after stem cell transplantation. The rearrangement uses TRBV9 and TRBJ2-1; 14 nucleotides align to TRBD2. The receptor was isolated from a human patient with POMP-related autoinflammation and immune dysregulation (PRAID). These T cells may partly come from the graft donor. This chain's CDR3 is CASSGGTSGSGNEQFF. CDR3 nucleotide sequence: TGTGCCAGCAGTGGAGGGACTAGCGGGAGTGGGAATGAGCAGTTCTTC. Full variable domain (rest looked up from reference TRBV9 and TRBJ2-1): DSGVTQTPKHLITATGQRVTLRCSPRSGDLSVYWYQQSLDQGLQFLIQYYNGEERAKGNILERFSAQQFPDLHSELNLSSLELGDSALYFCASSGGTSGSGNEQFFGPGTRLTVL.